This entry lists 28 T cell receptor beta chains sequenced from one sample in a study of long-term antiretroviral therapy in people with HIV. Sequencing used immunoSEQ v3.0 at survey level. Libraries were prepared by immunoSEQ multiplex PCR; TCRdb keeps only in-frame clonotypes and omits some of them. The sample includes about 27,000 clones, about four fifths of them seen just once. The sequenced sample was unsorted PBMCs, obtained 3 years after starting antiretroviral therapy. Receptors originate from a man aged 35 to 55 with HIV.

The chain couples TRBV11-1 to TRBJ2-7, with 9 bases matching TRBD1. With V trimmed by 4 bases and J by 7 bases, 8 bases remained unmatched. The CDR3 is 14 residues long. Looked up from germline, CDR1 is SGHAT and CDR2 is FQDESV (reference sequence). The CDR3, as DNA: TGTGCCAGCAGCTCAGGACAGGGGCCCTCGGAGCAGTACTTC. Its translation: CASSSGQGPSEQYF.

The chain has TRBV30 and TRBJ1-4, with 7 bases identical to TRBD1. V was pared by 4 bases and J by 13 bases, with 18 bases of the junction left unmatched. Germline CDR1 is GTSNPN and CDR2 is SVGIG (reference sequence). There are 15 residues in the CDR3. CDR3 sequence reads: CAWTPDSGPPGGLFF. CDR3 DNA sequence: TGTGCCTGGACCCCCGACAGCGGACCTCCAGGGGGACTGTTTTTT.

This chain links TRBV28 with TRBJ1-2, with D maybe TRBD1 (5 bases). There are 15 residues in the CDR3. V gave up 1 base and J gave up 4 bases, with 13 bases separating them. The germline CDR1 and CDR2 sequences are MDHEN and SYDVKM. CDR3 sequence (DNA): TGTGCCAGCAGTTTATCGGGCAGGGCCCTCTATGGCTACACCTTC. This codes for CASSLSGRALYGYTF.

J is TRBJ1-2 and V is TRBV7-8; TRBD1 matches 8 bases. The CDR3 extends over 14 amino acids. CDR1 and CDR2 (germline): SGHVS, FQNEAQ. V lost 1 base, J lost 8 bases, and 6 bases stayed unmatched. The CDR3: CASSLGRQGLGYTF. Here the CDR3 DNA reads TGTGCCAGCAGCTTAGGGCGACAGGGGTTGGGCTACACCTTC.

CDR3 amino acids: CAISETGRTYEQYF. The CDR3 DNA reads as TGTGCCATCAGTGAGACGGGACGGACCTACGAGCAGTACTTC. V usage is TRBV10-3 and J usage is TRBJ2-7; possibly TRBD1 or TRBD2 for D (5 bases each). CDR1 and CDR2 from the germline V gene are ENHRY and SYGVKD. The CDR3 has 14 residues. Trimming removed 2 bases at V and 2 bases at J, with 10 bases between.

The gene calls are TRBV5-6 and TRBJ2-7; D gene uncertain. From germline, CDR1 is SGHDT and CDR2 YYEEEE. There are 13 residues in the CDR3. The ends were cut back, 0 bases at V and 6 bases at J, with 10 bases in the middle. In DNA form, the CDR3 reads TGTGCCAGCAGCTTGGGGGCGCCACGCGAGCAGTACTTC. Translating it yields CASSLGAPREQYF.

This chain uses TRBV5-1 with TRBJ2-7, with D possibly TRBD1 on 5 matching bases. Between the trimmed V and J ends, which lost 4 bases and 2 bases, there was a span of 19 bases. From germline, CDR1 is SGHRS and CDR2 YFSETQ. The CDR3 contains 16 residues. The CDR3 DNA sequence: TGCGCCAGCAGCCCTTCGCCTAGGGGCGGACCCTACGAGCAGTACTTC. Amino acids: CASSPSPRGGPYEQYF.

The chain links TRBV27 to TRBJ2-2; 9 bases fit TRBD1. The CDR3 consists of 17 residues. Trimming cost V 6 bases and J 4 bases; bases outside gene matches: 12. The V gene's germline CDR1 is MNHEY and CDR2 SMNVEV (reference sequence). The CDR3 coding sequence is TGTGCCAGCAGACAAAAAGGGACAGGGACCTCCACCGGGGAGCTGTTTTTT. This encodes CASRQKGTGTSTGELFF.

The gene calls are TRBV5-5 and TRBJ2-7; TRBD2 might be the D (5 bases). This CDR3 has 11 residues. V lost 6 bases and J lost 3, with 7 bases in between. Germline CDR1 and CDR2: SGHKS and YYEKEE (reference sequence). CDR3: CASTGIYEQYF. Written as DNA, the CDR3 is TGTGCCAGCACCGGGATCTACGAGCAGTACTTC.

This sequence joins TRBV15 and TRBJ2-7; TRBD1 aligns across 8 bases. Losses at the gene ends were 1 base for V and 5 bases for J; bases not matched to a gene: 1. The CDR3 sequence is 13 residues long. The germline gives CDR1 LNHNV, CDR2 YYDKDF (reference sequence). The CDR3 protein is CATSRVTGDEQYF. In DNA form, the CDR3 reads TGTGCCACCAGCAGAGTGACAGGGGACGAGCAGTACTTC.

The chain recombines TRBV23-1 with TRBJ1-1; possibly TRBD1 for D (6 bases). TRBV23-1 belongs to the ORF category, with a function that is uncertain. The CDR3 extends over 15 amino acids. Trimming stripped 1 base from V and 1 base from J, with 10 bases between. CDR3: CASSQWGGQNTEAFF. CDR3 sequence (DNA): TGCGCCAGCAGTCAATGGGGGGGGCAGAACACTGAAGCTTTCTTT.

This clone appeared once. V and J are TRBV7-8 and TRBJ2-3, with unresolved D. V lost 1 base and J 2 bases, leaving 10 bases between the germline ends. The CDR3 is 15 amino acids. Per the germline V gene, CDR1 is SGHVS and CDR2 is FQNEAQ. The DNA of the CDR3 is TGTGCCAGCAGCTTAGACCCCAGCTCCACAGATACGCAGTATTTT. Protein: CASSLDPSSTDTQYF.

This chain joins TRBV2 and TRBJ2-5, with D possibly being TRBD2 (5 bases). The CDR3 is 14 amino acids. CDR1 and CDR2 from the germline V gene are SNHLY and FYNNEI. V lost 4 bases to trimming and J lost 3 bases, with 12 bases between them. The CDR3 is CASSGTRGKETQYF. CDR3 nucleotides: TGTGCCAGCAGTGGGACGCGAGGGAAAGAGACCCAGTACTTC.

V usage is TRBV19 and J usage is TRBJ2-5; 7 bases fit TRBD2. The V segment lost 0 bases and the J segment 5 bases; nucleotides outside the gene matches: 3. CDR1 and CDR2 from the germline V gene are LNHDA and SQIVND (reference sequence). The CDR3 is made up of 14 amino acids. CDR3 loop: CASSIDAGVETQYF. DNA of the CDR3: TGTGCCAGTAGTATAGACGCGGGAGTTGAGACCCAGTACTTC.

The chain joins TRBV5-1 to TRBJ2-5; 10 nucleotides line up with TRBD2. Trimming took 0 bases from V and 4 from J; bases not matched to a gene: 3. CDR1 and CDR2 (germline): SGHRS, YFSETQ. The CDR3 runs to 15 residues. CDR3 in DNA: TGCGCCAGCAGCTTGGTAGTAGCGGGAGGAGAGACCCAGTACTTC. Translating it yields CASSLVVAGGETQYF.

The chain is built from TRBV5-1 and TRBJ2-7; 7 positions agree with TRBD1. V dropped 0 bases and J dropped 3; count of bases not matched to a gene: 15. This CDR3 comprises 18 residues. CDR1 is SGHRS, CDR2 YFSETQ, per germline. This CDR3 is CASSLGLGDDRAVYEQYF. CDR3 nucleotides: TGCGCCAGCAGCTTGGGGTTGGGCGACGACAGGGCGGTCTACGAGCAGTACTTC. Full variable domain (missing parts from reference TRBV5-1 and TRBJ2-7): KAGVTQTPRYLIKTRGQQVTLSCSPISGHRSVSWYQQTPGQGLQFLFEYFSETQRNKGNFPGRFSGRQFSNSRSEMNVSTLELGDSALYLCASSLGLGDDRAVYEQYFGPGTRLTVT.

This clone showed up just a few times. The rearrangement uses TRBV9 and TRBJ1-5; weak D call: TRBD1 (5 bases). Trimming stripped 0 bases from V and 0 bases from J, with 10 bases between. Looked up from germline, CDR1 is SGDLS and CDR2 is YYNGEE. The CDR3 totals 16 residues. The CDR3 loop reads CASSVDGDPSNQPQHF. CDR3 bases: TGTGCCAGCAGCGTAGACGGGGACCCTAGCAATCAGCCCCAGCATTTT.

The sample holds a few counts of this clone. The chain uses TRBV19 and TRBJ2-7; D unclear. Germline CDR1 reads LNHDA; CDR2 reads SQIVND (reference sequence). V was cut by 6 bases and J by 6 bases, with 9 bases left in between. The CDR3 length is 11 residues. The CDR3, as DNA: TGTGCCAGTAGCATCTCTGGCGAGCAGTACTTC. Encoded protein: CASSISGEQYF. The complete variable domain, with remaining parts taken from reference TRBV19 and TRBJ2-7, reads DGGITQSPKYLFRKEGQNVTLSCEQNLNHDAMYWYRQDPGQGLRLIYYSQIVNDFQKGDIAEGYSVSREKKESFPLTVTSAQKNPTAFYLCASSISGEQYFGPGTRLTVT.

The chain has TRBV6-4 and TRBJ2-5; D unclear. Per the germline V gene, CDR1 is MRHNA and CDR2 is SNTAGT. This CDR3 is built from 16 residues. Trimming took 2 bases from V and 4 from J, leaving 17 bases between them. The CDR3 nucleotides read TGTGCCAGCAGTGACCCATGCGCCCCGTTGGGAGAGACCCAGTACTTC. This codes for CASSDPCAPLGETQYF.

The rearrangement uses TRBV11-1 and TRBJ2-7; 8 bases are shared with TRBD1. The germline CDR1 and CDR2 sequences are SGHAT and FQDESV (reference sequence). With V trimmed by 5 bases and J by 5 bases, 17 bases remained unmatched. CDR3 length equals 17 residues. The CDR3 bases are TGTGCCAGCAGCCCGAACCTTCCGGGACAGGCTCAAGACGAGCAGTACTTC. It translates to CASSPNLPGQAQDEQYF.

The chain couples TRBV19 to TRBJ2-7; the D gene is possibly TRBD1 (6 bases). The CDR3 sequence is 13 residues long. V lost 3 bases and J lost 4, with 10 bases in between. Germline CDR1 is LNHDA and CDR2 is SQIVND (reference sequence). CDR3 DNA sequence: TGTGCCAGTAGTATCGGCAGGGGTTACGAGCAGTACTTC. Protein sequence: CASSIGRGYEQYF.

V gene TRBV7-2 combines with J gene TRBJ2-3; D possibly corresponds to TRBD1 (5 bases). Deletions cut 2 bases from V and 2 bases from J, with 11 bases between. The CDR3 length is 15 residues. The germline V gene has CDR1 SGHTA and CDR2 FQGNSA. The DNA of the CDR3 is TGTGCCAGCAGCTTAAGCGTCGGACACACAGATACGCAGTATTTT. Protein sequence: CASSLSVGHTDTQYF.

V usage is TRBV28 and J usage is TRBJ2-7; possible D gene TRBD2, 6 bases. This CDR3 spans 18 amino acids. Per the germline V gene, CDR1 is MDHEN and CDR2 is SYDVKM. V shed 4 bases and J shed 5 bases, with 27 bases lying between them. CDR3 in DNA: TGTGCCAGCAGTTGTCCCCCGGGGACTCGACGAGATCGAAACGAGCAGTACTTC. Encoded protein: CASSCPPGTRRDRNEQYF.

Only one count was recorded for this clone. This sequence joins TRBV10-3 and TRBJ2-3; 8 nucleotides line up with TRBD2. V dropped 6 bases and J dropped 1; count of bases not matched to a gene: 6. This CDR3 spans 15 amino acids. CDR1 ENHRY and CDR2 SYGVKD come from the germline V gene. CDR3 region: CAIRSTAGGTDTQYF. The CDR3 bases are TGTGCCATCAGAAGTACAGCGGGAGGCACAGATACGCAGTATTTT.

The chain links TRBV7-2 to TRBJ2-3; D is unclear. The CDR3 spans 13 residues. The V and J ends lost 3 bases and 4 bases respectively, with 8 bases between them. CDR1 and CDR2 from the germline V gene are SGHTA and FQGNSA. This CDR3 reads CASSLGWADTQYF. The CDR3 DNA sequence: TGTGCCAGCAGCTTGGGCTGGGCAGATACGCAGTATTTT.

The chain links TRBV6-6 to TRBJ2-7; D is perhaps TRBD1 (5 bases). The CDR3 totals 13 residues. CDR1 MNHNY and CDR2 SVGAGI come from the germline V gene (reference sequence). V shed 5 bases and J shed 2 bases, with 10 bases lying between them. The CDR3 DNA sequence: TGTGCCAGCAGTCCGACAGAGACCTACGAGCAGTACTTC. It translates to CASSPTETYEQYF.

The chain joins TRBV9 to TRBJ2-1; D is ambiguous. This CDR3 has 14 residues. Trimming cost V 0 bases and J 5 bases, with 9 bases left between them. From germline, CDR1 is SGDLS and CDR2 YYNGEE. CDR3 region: CASSVEPTDNEQFF. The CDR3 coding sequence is TGTGCCAGCAGCGTAGAGCCAACAGACAATGAGCAGTTCTTC.

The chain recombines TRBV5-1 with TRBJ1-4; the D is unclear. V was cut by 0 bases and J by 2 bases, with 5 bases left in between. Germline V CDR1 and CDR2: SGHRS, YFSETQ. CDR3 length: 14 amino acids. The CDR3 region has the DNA TGCGCCAGCAGCTTGGAACAGACTAATGAAAAACTGTTTTTT. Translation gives CASSLEQTNEKLFF.